This T cell receptor beta chain comes out of a study of T cells after yellow fever vaccination. Study-wide findings and caveats: Subsequent to the booster, the majority of primary-vaccination clones reappeared (around 95% CD4, approximately 90% CD8).

MiXCR, applied by TCRdb to the 5' RACE reads, yields one record per CDR3 protein. The sample yields about 240,000 distinct CDR3 sequences, less than 9% seen once. From germline, CDR1 is SGHRS and CDR2 YFSETQ. The CDR3 contains 16 residues. V was clipped by 1 base and J by 0 bases, with 14 bases between them. In its sample, this clonotype was seen a few times. Its antigen remains unknown. This sequence joins TRBV5-1 and TRBJ2-7, with D possibly matching TRBD2 (5 bases). This TCR was recovered from a man between 25 and 39 years old who received the YFV17D yellow fever vaccine. This material consisted of CD4+ T cells sorted from PBMCs, taken 15 days after the yellow fever booster vaccination. CDR3 residues: CASSLYPAGSSYEQYF. In nucleotides, the CDR3 is TGCGCCAGCAGCTTGTATCCAGCTGGGAGCTCCTACGAGCAGTACTTC.